This TCR beta chain was profiled in a study of shared clonotypes between healthy human individuals. The trim removed 1 base at V and 3 bases at J, leaving 5 bases unmatched. The CDR3 has 15 residues. Germline-derived CDR1 and CDR2 are MNHEY and SVGAGI. Repertoires were generated with immunoSEQ multiplex PCR, while TCRdb's copy carries only in-frame clones and drops some. Among fewer than 1.8 million clones listed, 98% were seen once. This chain joins TRBV6-5 and TRBJ2-7; 8 bases line up with TRBD1. Source material: naive CD4+ T cells sorted from blood. Stated subset: CD45RA+ positively selected. The receptor was derived from a man in his thirties or forties in good health. The CDR3 reads CASSYWTGTLYEQYF. CDR3 DNA sequence: TGTGCCAGCAGTTACTGGACAGGGACCCTCTACGAGCAGTACTTC.